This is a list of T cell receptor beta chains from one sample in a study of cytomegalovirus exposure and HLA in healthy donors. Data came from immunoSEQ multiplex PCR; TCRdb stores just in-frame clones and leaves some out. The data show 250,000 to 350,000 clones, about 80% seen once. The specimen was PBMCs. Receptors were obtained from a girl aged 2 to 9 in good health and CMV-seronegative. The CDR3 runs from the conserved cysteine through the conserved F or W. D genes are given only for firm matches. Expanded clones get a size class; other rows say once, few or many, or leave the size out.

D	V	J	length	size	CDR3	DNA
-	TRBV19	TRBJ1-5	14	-	CASRPGSFNQPQHF	TGTGCCAGTCGCCCCGGGTCCTTCAATCAGCCCCAGCATTTT
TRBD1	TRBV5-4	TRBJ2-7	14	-	CASSLDTGDYEQYF	TGTGCCAGCAGCTTAGATACAGGGGACTACGAGCAGTACTTC
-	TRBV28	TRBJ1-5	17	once	CASSRNIQSYSNQPQHF	TGTGCCAGCAGTCGTAACATACAGTCGTATAGCAATCAGCCCCAGCATTTT
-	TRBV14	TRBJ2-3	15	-	CASSPGPRTTDTQYF	TGTGCCAGCAGCCCTGGCCCCCGTACAACAGATACGCAGTATTTT
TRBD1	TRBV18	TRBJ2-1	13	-	CASSPDRGNEQFF	TGTGCCAGCTCACCGGACAGGGGCAATGAGCAGTTCTTC
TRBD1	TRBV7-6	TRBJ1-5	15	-	CASSLGGTANQPQHF	TGTGCCAGCAGCTTAGGCGGGACAGCAAATCAGCCCCAGCATTTT
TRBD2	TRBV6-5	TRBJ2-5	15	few	CASSYGTSSQETQYF	TGTGCCAGCAGCTACGGGACTAGCAGTCAAGAGACCCAGTACTTC
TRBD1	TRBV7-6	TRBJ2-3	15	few	CASSFDTGVTDTQYF	TGTGCCAGCAGCTTCGATACAGGGGTCACAGATACGCAGTATTTT
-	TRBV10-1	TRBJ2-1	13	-	CASSARIGGEQFF	TGCGCCAGCAGTGCTAGGATAGGAGGTGAGCAGTTCTTC
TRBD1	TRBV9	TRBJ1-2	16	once	CASSPGDRDSFYGYTF	TGTGCCAGCAGCCCGGGGGACAGGGATTCTTTCTATGGCTACACCTTC
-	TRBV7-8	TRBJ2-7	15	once	CASSLGQGIYYEQYF	TGTGCCAGCAGCTTAGGGCAGGGTATTTACTACGAGCAGTACTTC
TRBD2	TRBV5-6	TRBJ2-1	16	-	CASSTSSGSFNNEQFF	TGTGCCAGCAGCACATCTAGCGGGAGTTTCAACAATGAGCAGTTCTTC
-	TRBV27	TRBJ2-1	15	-	CASSPAGGPYNEQFF	TGTGCCAGCAGTCCTGCAGGGGGGCCCTACAATGAGCAGTTCTTC
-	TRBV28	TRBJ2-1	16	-	CASSLKRSGGRNEQFF	TGTGCCAGCAGTTTAAAGCGTAGCGGTGGGAGGAATGAGCAGTTCTTC
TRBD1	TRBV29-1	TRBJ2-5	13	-	CSVEGQMGETQYF	TGCAGCGTTGAGGGACAGATGGGGGAGACCCAGTACTTC
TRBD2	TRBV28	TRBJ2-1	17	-	CASSSGRLADRYNEQFF	TGTGCCAGCAGTTCAGGTAGACTAGCGGACCGCTACAATGAGCAGTTCTTC
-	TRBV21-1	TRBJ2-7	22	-	CASSKSPKYWLASMSSSYEQYF	TGTGCCAGCAGCAAATCCCCCAAGTATTGGCTAGCGTCAATGTCCAGCTCCTACGAGCAGTACTTC
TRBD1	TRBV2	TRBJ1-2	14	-	CASSALRQGNGYTF	TGTGCCAGCAGCGCTCTCCGACAGGGGAATGGCTACACCTTC
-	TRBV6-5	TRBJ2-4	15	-	CASSYGTPRGDIQYF	TGTGCCAGCAGTTACGGGACACCCAGGGGAGACATTCAGTACTTC
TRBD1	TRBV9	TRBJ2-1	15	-	CASSGQGAPYNEQFF	TGTGCCAGCAGCGGACAGGGGGCCCCCTACAATGAGCAGTTCTTC
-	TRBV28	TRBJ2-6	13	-	CASSLAGANVLTF	TGTGCCAGCAGTTTGGCCGGGGCCAACGTCCTGACTTTC
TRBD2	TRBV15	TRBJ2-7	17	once	CATSILNSGSSSYEQYF	TGTGCCACCAGCATACTCAATAGCGGGAGTTCTTCCTACGAGCAGTACTTC
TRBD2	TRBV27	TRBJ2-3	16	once	CASSLSSGLGQDTQYF	TGTGCCAGCAGTTTATCTAGCGGGCTAGGTCAAGATACGCAGTATTTT
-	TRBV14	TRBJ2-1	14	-	CASSQLRGGDEQFF	TGTGCCAGCAGCCAGCTACGAGGAGGGGATGAGCAGTTCTTC
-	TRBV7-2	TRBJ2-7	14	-	CASSAMDSSYEQYF	TGTGCCAGCAGCGCCATGGACAGCTCCTACGAGCAGTACTTC
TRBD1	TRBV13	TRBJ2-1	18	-	CASSLAGQGAYEDNEQFF	TGTGCCAGCAGCTTAGCGGGACAGGGGGCTTATGAGGACAATGAGCAGTTCTTC
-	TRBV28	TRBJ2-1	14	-	CASSLAVRGIRQFF	TGTGCCAGCAGTTTAGCTGTTAGGGGAATTAGACAGTTCTTC
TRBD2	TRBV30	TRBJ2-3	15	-	CAWSVPAGRADTQYF	TGTGCCTGGAGTGTCCCAGCGGGGCGGGCAGATACGCAGTATTTT
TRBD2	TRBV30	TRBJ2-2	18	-	CAWSVWGSGGANTGELFF	TGTGCCTGGAGTGTATGGGGTAGCGGGGGGGCGAACACCGGGGAGCTGTTTTTT
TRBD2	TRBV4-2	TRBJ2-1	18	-	CASSQVFLLAGVSNEQFF	TGTGCCAGCAGCCAAGTTTTTCTCCTAGCGGGGGTGTCGAATGAGCAGTTCTTC
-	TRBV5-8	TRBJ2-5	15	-	CASSPWGSQEETQYF	TGTGCCAGCAGCCCTTGGGGCTCCCAGGAGGAGACCCAGTACTTC
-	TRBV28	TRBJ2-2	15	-	CASSSQLHNTGELFF	TGTGCCAGCAGTTCCCAATTACACAACACCGGGGAGCTGTTTTTT
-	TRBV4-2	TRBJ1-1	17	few	CASSHQRVGGPWPEAFF	TGTGCCAGCAGCCATCAAAGGGTAGGCGGGCCGTGGCCTGAAGCTTTCTTT
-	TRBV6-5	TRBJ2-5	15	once	CASSHYPGNRETQYF	TGTGCCAGCAGTCACTATCCAGGGAATCGAGAGACCCAGTACTTC
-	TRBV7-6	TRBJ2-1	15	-	CASSLVEQRGNEQFF	TGTGCCAGCAGCTTAGTGGAGCAGCGAGGCAATGAGCAGTTCTTC
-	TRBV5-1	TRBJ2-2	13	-	CASSLLGAGELFF	TGCGCCAGCAGCTTACTAGGTGCCGGGGAGCTGTTTTTT
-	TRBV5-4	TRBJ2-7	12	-	CASSSQPYEQYF	TGTGCCAGCAGCTCACAGCCTTACGAGCAGTACTTC
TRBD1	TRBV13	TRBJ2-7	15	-	CASSLGQGMTYEQYF	TGTGCCAGCAGCTTGGGACAGGGGATGACCTACGAGCAGTACTTC
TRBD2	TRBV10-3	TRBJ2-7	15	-	CAISGTSGRAYEQYF	TGTGCCATCAGTGGGACTAGCGGGAGGGCCTACGAGCAGTACTTC
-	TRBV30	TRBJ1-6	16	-	CACPVVAGPNWSPLHF	TGTGCCTGCCCGGTTGTGGCGGGACCAAATTGGTCACCCCTCCACTTT
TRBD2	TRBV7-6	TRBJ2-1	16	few	CASSSRGGGGPNEQFF	TGTGCCAGCAGCTCCCGGGGGGGAGGGGGACCCAATGAGCAGTTCTTC
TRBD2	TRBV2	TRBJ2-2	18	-	CASSEWRLAGKLTGELFF	TGTGCCAGCAGTGAGTGGCGGCTAGCGGGAAAGTTGACCGGGGAGCTGTTTTTT
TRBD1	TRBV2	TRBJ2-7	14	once	CASWTGVLTYEQYF	TGTGCCAGCTGGACAGGGGTTCTCACCTACGAGCAGTACTTC
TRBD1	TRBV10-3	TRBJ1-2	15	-	CAIRAPGQGDSGYTF	TGTGCCATTCGGGCCCCGGGACAGGGAGATTCTGGCTACACCTTC
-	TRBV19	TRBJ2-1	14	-	CASSMIFTTNEQFF	TGTGCCAGTAGTATGATATTTACTACCAATGAGCAGTTCTTC
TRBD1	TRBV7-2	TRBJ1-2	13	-	CASSLDRGLGYTF	TGTGCCAGCAGCTTAGACAGGGGGCTCGGCTACACCTTC
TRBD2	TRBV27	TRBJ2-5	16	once	CASSVTSGRNQETQYF	TGTGCCAGCAGTGTCACTAGCGGGAGAAATCAAGAGACCCAGTACTTC
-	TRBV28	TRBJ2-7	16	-	CASSFRGEQGSYEQYF	TGTGCCAGCAGTTTTAGGGGAGAACAGGGTTCCTACGAGCAGTACTTC
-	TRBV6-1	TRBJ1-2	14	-	CASTEGWGLYGYTF	TGTGCCAGCACCGAGGGGTGGGGGCTCTATGGCTACACCTTC
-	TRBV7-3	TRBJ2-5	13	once	CASSDVPGETQYF	TGTGCCAGCAGCGATGTGCCGGGAGAGACCCAGTACTTC
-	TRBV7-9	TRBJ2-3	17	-	CASSLRQGQLATDTQYF	TGTGCCAGCAGCTTACGCCAGGGGCAGCTCGCGACAGATACGCAGTATTTT